The 3 T cell receptor beta chains below were found in one sample sequenced in a study of T cell repertoires in aging, cancer and after chemotherapy. TCR beta rearrangements were amplified from peripheral blood genomic DNA. TRB rearrangements spanning V, D and J were amplified using mixed TRB-A/B primers. TCRdb re-derived calls from the multiplex PCR reads in MiXCR, one entry per CDR3 protein. The table records under 3,500 distinct CDR3 sequences, less than 25% of them present only once. Sequencing was performed on blood. The origin of the receptors is a human donor with a solid tumor.

The chain uses TRBV5-1 and TRBJ2-1; D possibly corresponds to TRBD1 (6 bases). V lost 0 bases, J lost 6 bases, and 16 bases lay in between. CDR1 and CDR2 from the germline V gene are SGHRS and YFSETQ. This CDR3 comprises 16 residues. CDR3 region: CASSLAPSGTLNEQFF. In DNA, the CDR3 is TGCGCCAGCAGCTTGGCCCCCTCCGGGACACTCAATGAGCAGTTCTTC. Drawing the rest from reference TRBV5-1 and TRBJ2-1, the complete variable domain is KAGVTQTPRYLIKTRGQQVTLSCSPISGHRSVSWYQQTPGQGLQFLFEYFSETQRNKGNFPGRFSGRQFSNSRSEMNVSTLELGDSALYLCASSLAPSGTLNEQFFGPGTRLTVL.

Details on this clonotype: A read error is possible here, since a much larger clone lies one base away. The chain recombines TRBV7-2 with TRBJ2-1; TRBD2 agrees at 7 bases. The J segment lost 9 bases and the V segment lost 1 base, leaving 12 bases of the junction unmatched. CDR3 length: 16 amino acids. Germline V lookup: CDR1 SGHTA, CDR2 FQGNSA. CDR3 amino acids: CASSLERLRGMGEQFF. The DNA for the CDR3 is TGTGCCAGCAGCTTAGAGCGGCTGCGGGGGATGGGTGAGCAGTTCTTC.

This clonotype was seen only a few times. This chain connects TRBV20-1 to TRBJ2-7; no definite D call. Germline CDR1 and CDR2: DFQATT and SNEGSKA (reference sequence). The V gene lost 2 bases and the J gene lost 1 base, with 6 bases spanning the gap. The CDR3 covers 12 residues. CDR3 coding DNA: TGCAGTGCTAGATCGAGTTCCTACGAGCAGTACTTC. Residues: CSARSSSYEQYF.